Listed below are T cell receptor beta chains from one sample, sequenced in a study of blood T cell repertoires in COVID-19. Produced via immunoSEQ multiplex PCR; TCRdb's table is partial and in-frame only. The sample contains about 130,000 clones, roughly 90% of which appear only once. Sequencing was performed on PBMCs or T cells enriched from blood (not recorded which). The receptors were sampled from a woman between 45 and 60 years old who had recovered from COVID-19. Both conserved end residues are part of each CDR3. A D gene is named only where the DNA matches it firmly. Clone size is not always given. Where it is, it says once, few, many or a class for expanded clones.

v_call: TRBV7-2; d_call: TRBD2; clone_size: .; j_call: TRBJ2-1; cdr3_aa: CASSPNQRGAYNEQFF; cdr3_nt: TGTGCCAGCAGCCCAAACCAGCGGGGGGCCTACAATGAGCAGTTCTTC
v_call: TRBV25-1; d_call: .; clone_size: .; j_call: TRBJ1-1; cdr3_aa: CASSEFVSGGAFF; cdr3_nt: TGTGCCAGCAGTGAATTTGTTTCCGGGGGAGCTTTCTTT
v_call: TRBV7-9; d_call: .; clone_size: few; j_call: TRBJ2-7; cdr3_aa: CASSLASGRGDYEQYF; cdr3_nt: TGTGCCAGCAGCTTAGCCTCGGGGAGGGGGGACTACGAGCAGTACTTC
v_call: TRBV10-1; d_call: .; clone_size: .; j_call: TRBJ2-5; cdr3_aa: CASSDQRTTRDTQYF; cdr3_nt: TGCGCCAGCAGTGACCAGCGTACAACAAGAGATACCCAGTACTTC
v_call: TRBV5-6; d_call: .; clone_size: once; j_call: TRBJ1-3; cdr3_aa: CASSLVDSRLSGNTIYF; cdr3_nt: TGTGCCAGCAGCTTGGTTGACAGCCGACTCTCTGGAAACACCATATATTTT
v_call: TRBV27; d_call: TRBD1; clone_size: .; j_call: TRBJ2-2; cdr3_aa: CASKPRPTGVTGELFF; cdr3_nt: TGTGCCAGCAAACCTAGACCGACAGGGGTCACCGGGGAGCTGTTTTTT
v_call: TRBV10-3; d_call: TRBD2; clone_size: .; j_call: TRBJ2-1; cdr3_aa: CAISAPTSGEPYNEQFF; cdr3_nt: TGTGCCATCAGTGCGCCGACTAGCGGGGAACCCTACAATGAGCAGTTCTTC
v_call: TRBV7-2; d_call: .; clone_size: .; j_call: TRBJ2-5; cdr3_aa: CASSPTTGSETQYF; cdr3_nt: TGTGCCAGCAGCCCAACCACAGGGTCAGAGACCCAGTACTTC
v_call: TRBV12-3/TRBV12-4; d_call: .; clone_size: few; j_call: TRBJ2-1; cdr3_aa: CASSFPVAPEQFF; cdr3_nt: TGTGCCAGCAGTTTCCCCGTGGCACCTGAGCAGTTCTTC
v_call: TRBV18; d_call: TRBD1; clone_size: .; j_call: TRBJ1-2; cdr3_aa: CASSPLGTGGDGYTF; cdr3_nt: TGTGCCAGCTCACCACTGGGGACAGGGGGCGATGGCTACACCTTC
v_call: TRBV11-2; d_call: .; clone_size: .; j_call: TRBJ1-3; cdr3_aa: CASSTFQGSSGNTIYF; cdr3_nt: TGTGCCAGCAGTACTTTTCAGGGGTCATCTGGAAACACCATATATTTT
v_call: TRBV10-1; d_call: TRBD2; clone_size: .; j_call: TRBJ2-2; cdr3_aa: CASSRTSGGANTGELFF; cdr3_nt: TGCGCCAGCAGTCGGACTAGCGGGGGCGCGAACACCGGGGAGCTGTTTTTT
v_call: TRBV6-6; d_call: TRBD2; clone_size: .; j_call: TRBJ2-7; cdr3_aa: CASSPGTSGGLSYEQYF; cdr3_nt: TGTGCCAGCAGTCCCGGGACTAGCGGGGGGTTGTCCTACGAGCAGTACTTC
v_call: TRBV29-1; d_call: .; clone_size: .; j_call: TRBJ1-1; cdr3_aa: CSVEDPGLFGTEAFF; cdr3_nt: TGCAGCGTTGAAGACCCGGGTTTATTTGGAACTGAAGCTTTCTTT
v_call: TRBV12-5; d_call: TRBD1; clone_size: .; j_call: TRBJ1-6; cdr3_aa: CASGFLGTDYNSPLHF; cdr3_nt: TGTGCTAGTGGTTTCTTAGGGACAGACTATAATTCACCCCTCCACTTT
v_call: TRBV3-1/TRBV3-2; d_call: TRBD1; clone_size: .; j_call: TRBJ1-6; cdr3_aa: CASSPGTGGRDSPLHF; cdr3_nt: TGTGCCAGCAGCCCGGGGACAGGGGGCCGGGATTCACCCCTCCACTTT
v_call: TRBV10-3; d_call: .; clone_size: once; j_call: TRBJ2-1; cdr3_aa: CAISESRGGALNEQFF; cdr3_nt: TGTGCCATCAGTGAGTCTAGGGGGGGCGCACTAAATGAGCAGTTCTTC
v_call: TRBV10-3; d_call: TRBD1; clone_size: .; j_call: TRBJ1-4; cdr3_aa: CAIQDRANEKLFF; cdr3_nt: TGTGCCATCCAGGACAGGGCGAATGAAAAACTGTTTTTT
v_call: TRBV2; d_call: .; clone_size: .; j_call: TRBJ2-7; cdr3_aa: CAGGVQRPNSYEQYF; cdr3_nt: TGTGCCGGGGGCGTGCAGCGCCCAAACTCCTACGAGCAGTACTTC
v_call: TRBV7-7; d_call: TRBD2; clone_size: .; j_call: TRBJ2-7; cdr3_aa: CASSLAWGLLYEQYF; cdr3_nt: TGTGCTAGCAGCTTAGCTTGGGGACTACTCTACGAGCAGTACTTC
v_call: TRBV5-1; d_call: .; clone_size: once; j_call: TRBJ2-7; cdr3_aa: CASSSRDTSYSYEQYF; cdr3_nt: TGCGCCAGCAGCTCCCGGGACACGAGTTACTCCTACGAGCAGTACTTC
v_call: TRBV6-5; d_call: .; clone_size: .; j_call: TRBJ1-4; cdr3_aa: CASIEQSTNEKLFF; cdr3_nt: TGTGCCAGCATCGAACAGTCCACTAATGAAAAACTGTTTTTT
v_call: TRBV5-1; d_call: .; clone_size: .; j_call: TRBJ2-3; cdr3_aa: CASKPQGGTDTQYF; cdr3_nt: TGCGCCAGCAAACCACAGGGAGGCACAGATACGCAGTATTTT
v_call: TRBV6-1; d_call: .; clone_size: few; j_call: TRBJ1-2; cdr3_aa: CASSEMTGYGYTF; cdr3_nt: TGTGCCAGCAGTGAAATGACTGGCTATGGCTACACCTTC
v_call: TRBV18; d_call: TRBD1; clone_size: .; j_call: TRBJ2-7; cdr3_aa: CASSPRTGYDEQYF; cdr3_nt: TGTGCCAGCTCACCCCGGACAGGGTACGACGAGCAGTACTTC
v_call: TRBV6-5; d_call: .; clone_size: .; j_call: TRBJ2-7; cdr3_aa: CASTGNSYEQYF; cdr3_nt: TGTGCCAGCACAGGAAACTCCTACGAGCAGTACTTC
v_call: TRBV19; d_call: TRBD1; clone_size: .; j_call: TRBJ1-2; cdr3_aa: CASMTGMGSYGYTF; cdr3_nt: TGTGCCAGTATGACAGGGATGGGCTCCTATGGCTACACCTTC
v_call: TRBV25-1; d_call: .; clone_size: .; j_call: TRBJ2-1; cdr3_aa: CASSGGSGHHNEQFF; cdr3_nt: TGTGCCAGCAGTGGTGGGTCAGGGCATCACAATGAGCAGTTCTTC
v_call: TRBV5-1; d_call: TRBD1; clone_size: .; j_call: TRBJ1-3; cdr3_aa: CASSPGQGELTSGNTIYF; cdr3_nt: TGCGCCAGCAGCCCGGGACAGGGCGAACTCACCTCTGGAAACACCATATATTTT
v_call: TRBV3-1/TRBV3-2; d_call: .; clone_size: few; j_call: TRBJ1-2; cdr3_aa: CASSQAYQGNYGYTF; cdr3_nt: TGTGCCAGCAGCCAAGCCTATCAGGGGAACTATGGCTACACCTTC
v_call: TRBV5-1; d_call: TRBD2; clone_size: .; j_call: TRBJ2-3; cdr3_aa: CASSISGGPPDTQYF; cdr3_nt: TGCGCCAGCAGCATTAGCGGGGGGCCCCCAGATACGCAGTATTTT
v_call: TRBV6-5; d_call: .; clone_size: .; j_call: TRBJ2-1; cdr3_aa: CATISSLYNEQFF; cdr3_nt: TGTGCCACCATTTCATCACTGTACAATGAGCAGTTCTTC
v_call: TRBV6-5; d_call: .; clone_size: .; j_call: TRBJ2-7; cdr3_aa: CASSYSINSYEQYF; cdr3_nt: TGTGCCAGCAGTTACTCAATTAACAGCTACGAGCAGTACTTC
v_call: TRBV7-6; d_call: TRBD2; clone_size: .; j_call: TRBJ2-3; cdr3_aa: CASSYGGSTTDTQYF; cdr3_nt: TGTGCCAGCAGCTACGGGGGGAGCACCACAGATACGCAGTATTTT
v_call: TRBV5-4; d_call: .; clone_size: .; j_call: TRBJ1-1; cdr3_aa: CASSLQGLMNTEAFF; cdr3_nt: TGTGCCAGCAGCTTGCAGGGCCTCATGAACACTGAAGCTTTCTTT
v_call: TRBV28; d_call: TRBD1; clone_size: .; j_call: TRBJ1-6; cdr3_aa: CASSRQGPNLSSPLHF; cdr3_nt: TGTGCCAGCAGTCGACAGGGACCGAATTTGAGTTCACCCCTCCACTTT
v_call: TRBV2; d_call: .; clone_size: .; j_call: TRBJ1-1; cdr3_aa: CAINKNTEAFF; cdr3_nt: TGTGCCATCAACAAGAACACTGAAGCTTTCTTT
v_call: TRBV2; d_call: .; clone_size: .; j_call: TRBJ2-3; cdr3_aa: CASSGYRTESTRNTQYF; cdr3_nt: TGTGCCAGCAGTGGTTACCGGACAGAGAGCACACGGAATACGCAGTATTTT
v_call: TRBV3-1/TRBV3-2; d_call: .; clone_size: .; j_call: TRBJ2-5; cdr3_aa: CASSQQLQETQYF; cdr3_nt: TGTGCCAGCAGCCAACAACTACAAGAGACCCAGTACTTC
v_call: TRBV12-5; d_call: .; clone_size: .; j_call: TRBJ2-7; cdr3_aa: CASGRYSYEQYF; cdr3_nt: TGTGCTAGTGGTCGTTATTCCTACGAGCAGTACTTC
v_call: TRBV29-1; d_call: TRBD1; clone_size: .; j_call: TRBJ2-1; cdr3_aa: CSVDREFRSYNEQFF; cdr3_nt: TGCAGCGTCGACAGGGAATTTCGGTCCTACAATGAGCAGTTCTTC
v_call: TRBV9; d_call: TRBD1; clone_size: .; j_call: TRBJ1-1; cdr3_aa: CASSPDPGQGGTEAFF; cdr3_nt: TGTGCCAGCAGCCCAGACCCGGGACAGGGGGGCACTGAAGCTTTCTTT
v_call: TRBV5-4; d_call: .; clone_size: .; j_call: TRBJ1-1; cdr3_aa: CASSLRLLDNTEAFF; cdr3_nt: TGTGCCAGCAGCCTCAGACTATTGGATAACACTGAAGCTTTCTTT
v_call: TRBV18; d_call: .; clone_size: .; j_call: TRBJ1-6; cdr3_aa: CASSPIEQGKGSPLHF; cdr3_nt: TGTGCCAGCTCACCGATCGAACAGGGAAAGGGGTCACCCCTCCACTTT
v_call: TRBV19; d_call: TRBD1; clone_size: .; j_call: TRBJ1-5; cdr3_aa: CASSILASQGVSNQPQHF; cdr3_nt: TGTGCCAGTAGTATTCTCGCGTCACAGGGGGTTAGCAATCAGCCCCAGCATTTT
v_call: TRBV4-3; d_call: .; clone_size: .; j_call: TRBJ1-4; cdr3_aa: CASSQGRVDEKLFF; cdr3_nt: TGCGCCAGCAGCCAGGGGAGGGTCGACGAAAAACTGTTTTTT
v_call: TRBV19; d_call: TRBD2; clone_size: .; j_call: TRBJ2-5; cdr3_aa: CARGTSGVSQETQYF; cdr3_nt: TGTGCCAGAGGGACTAGCGGGGTATCACAAGAGACCCAGTACTTC
v_call: TRBV5-6; d_call: TRBD1; clone_size: .; j_call: TRBJ2-2; cdr3_aa: CASSLGQGAGELFF; cdr3_nt: TGTGCCAGCAGCTTGGGACAGGGGGCCGGGGAGCTGTTTTTT
v_call: TRBV2; d_call: .; clone_size: .; j_call: TRBJ1-4; cdr3_aa: CASSEGATTNEKLFF; cdr3_nt: TGTGCCAGCAGTGAAGGGGCTACAACTAATGAAAAACTGTTTTTT
v_call: TRBV30; d_call: .; clone_size: .; j_call: TRBJ1-5; cdr3_aa: CAWSTMRSGNQPQHF; cdr3_nt: TGTGCCTGGAGTACGATGCGGTCTGGGAATCAGCCCCAGCATTTT
v_call: TRBV19; d_call: .; clone_size: .; j_call: TRBJ2-5; cdr3_aa: CASSMQGSQETQYF; cdr3_nt: TGTGCCAGTAGTATGCAGGGGAGCCAAGAGACCCAGTACTTC
v_call: TRBV19; d_call: .; clone_size: .; j_call: TRBJ1-1; cdr3_aa: CASSVDTMNTEAFF; cdr3_nt: TGTGCCAGTAGTGTAGACACTATGAACACTGAAGCTTTCTTT
v_call: TRBV5-1; d_call: TRBD1; clone_size: .; j_call: TRBJ1-4; cdr3_aa: CASSRGTGVATNEKLFF; cdr3_nt: TGCGCCAGCAGCCGCGGGACAGGGGTTGCAACTAATGAAAAACTGTTTTTT
v_call: TRBV6-5; d_call: TRBD1; clone_size: .; j_call: TRBJ1-5; cdr3_aa: CASSEPTGPTQPQHF; cdr3_nt: TGTGCCAGCAGCGAGCCGACAGGGCCCACGCAGCCCCAGCATTTT
v_call: TRBV7-9; d_call: .; clone_size: .; j_call: TRBJ2-7; cdr3_aa: CASNPGQGYEQYF; cdr3_nt: TGTGCCAGCAACCCTGGGCAGGGCTACGAGCAGTACTTC
v_call: TRBV3-1/TRBV3-2; d_call: .; clone_size: .; j_call: TRBJ1-2; cdr3_aa: CASSLQAGVGYTF; cdr3_nt: TGTGCCAGCAGCCTTCAAGCAGGGGTTGGCTACACCTTC
v_call: TRBV2; d_call: .; clone_size: .; j_call: TRBJ1-5; cdr3_aa: CASSEEESNPVQPQHF; cdr3_nt: TGTGCCAGCAGTGAAGAAGAAAGTAACCCGGTGCAGCCCCAGCATTTT
v_call: TRBV11-2; d_call: .; clone_size: .; j_call: TRBJ2-7; cdr3_aa: CASSSGSREQYF; cdr3_nt: TGTGCCAGCAGCTCGGGGAGTCGAGAGCAGTACTTC